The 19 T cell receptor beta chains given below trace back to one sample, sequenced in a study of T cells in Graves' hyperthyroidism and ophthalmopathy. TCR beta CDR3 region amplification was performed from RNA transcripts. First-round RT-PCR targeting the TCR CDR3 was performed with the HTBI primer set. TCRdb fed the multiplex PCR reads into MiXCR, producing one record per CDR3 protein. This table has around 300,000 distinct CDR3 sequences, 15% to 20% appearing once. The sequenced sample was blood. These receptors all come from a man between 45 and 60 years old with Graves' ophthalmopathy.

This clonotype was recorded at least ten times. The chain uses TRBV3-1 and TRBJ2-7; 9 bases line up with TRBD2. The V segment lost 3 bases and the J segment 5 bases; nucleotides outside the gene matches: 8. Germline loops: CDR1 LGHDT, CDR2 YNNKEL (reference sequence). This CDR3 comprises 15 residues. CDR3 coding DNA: TGTGCCAGCAGCCACCCCCGAACTAGCGGGCACGAGCAGTACTTC. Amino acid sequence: CASSHPRTSGHEQYF.

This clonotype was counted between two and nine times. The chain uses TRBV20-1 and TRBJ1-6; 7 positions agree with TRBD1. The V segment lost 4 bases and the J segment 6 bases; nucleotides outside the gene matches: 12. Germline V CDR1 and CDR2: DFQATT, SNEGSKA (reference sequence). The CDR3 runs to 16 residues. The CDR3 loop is CSATWSQGLGNSPLHF. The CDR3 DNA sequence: TGCAGTGCTACCTGGTCACAGGGGTTGGGTAATTCACCCCTCCACTTT.

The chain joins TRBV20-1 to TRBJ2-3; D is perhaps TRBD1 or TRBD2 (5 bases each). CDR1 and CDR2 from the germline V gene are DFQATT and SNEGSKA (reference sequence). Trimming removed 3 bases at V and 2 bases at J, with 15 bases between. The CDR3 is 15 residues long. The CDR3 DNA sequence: TGCAGTGCTAGGCCCGGGGACCATATCACAGATACGCAGTATTTT. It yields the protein CSARPGDHITDTQYF.

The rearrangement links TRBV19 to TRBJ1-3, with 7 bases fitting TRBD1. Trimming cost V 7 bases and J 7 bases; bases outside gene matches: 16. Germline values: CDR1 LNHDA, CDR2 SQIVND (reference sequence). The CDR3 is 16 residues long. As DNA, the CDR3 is TGTGCCAGTACCCCCACGGTGAACAGGGGCAAGAACACCATATATTTT. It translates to CASTPTVNRGKNTIYF.

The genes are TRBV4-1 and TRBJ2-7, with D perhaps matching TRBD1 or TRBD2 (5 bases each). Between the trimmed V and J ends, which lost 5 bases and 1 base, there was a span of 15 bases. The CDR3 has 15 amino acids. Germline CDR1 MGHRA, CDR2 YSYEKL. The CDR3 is CASSSFRGGSYEQYF. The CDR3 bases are TGCGCCAGCAGCAGCTTCCGGGGCGGTTCCTACGAGCAGTACTTC.

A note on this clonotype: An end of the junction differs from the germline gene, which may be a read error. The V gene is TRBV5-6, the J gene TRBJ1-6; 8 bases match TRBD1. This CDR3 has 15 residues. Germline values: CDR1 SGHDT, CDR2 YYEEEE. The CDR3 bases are TGTGCCAGCAGCGTCGACAGGGGCGATAATTCACCCCCCCACTTT. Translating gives CASSVDRGDNSPPHF.

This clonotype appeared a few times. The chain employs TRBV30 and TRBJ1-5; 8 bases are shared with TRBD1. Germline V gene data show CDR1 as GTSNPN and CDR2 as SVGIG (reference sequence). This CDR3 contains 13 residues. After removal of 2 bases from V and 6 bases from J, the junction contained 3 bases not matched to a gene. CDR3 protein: CAWSSQGGQPQHF. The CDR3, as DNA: TGTGCCTGGAGTTCACAGGGGGGTCAGCCCCAGCATTTT. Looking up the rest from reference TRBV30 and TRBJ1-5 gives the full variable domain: SQTIHQWPATLVQPVGSPLSLECTVEGTSNPNLYWYRQAAGRGLQLLFYSVGIGQISSEVPQNLSASRPQDRQFILSSKKLLLSDSGFYLCAWSSQGGQPQHFGDGTRLSIL.

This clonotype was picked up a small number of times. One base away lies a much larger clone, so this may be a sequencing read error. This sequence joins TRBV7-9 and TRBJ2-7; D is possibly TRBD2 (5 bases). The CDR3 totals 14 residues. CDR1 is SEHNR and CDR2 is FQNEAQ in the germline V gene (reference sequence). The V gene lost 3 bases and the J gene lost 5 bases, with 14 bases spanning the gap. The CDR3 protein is CASSFSGTPHEQYF. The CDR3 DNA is TGTGCCAGCAGCTTCTCGGGAACTCCCCACGAGCAGTACTTC.

The CDR3 DNA reads as TGTGCCAGCAGCGGAGGTAACAGCGGGAAGATTGAGCAGTTCTTC. Its protein product is CASSGGNSGKIEQFF. The chain employs TRBV5-4 and TRBJ2-1; 7 bases agree with TRBD2. The CDR3 loop spans 15 amino acids. Germline lookup yields CDR1 SGHNT and CDR2 YYREEE (reference sequence). Trimming cost V 4 bases and J 9 bases; bases outside gene matches: 13.

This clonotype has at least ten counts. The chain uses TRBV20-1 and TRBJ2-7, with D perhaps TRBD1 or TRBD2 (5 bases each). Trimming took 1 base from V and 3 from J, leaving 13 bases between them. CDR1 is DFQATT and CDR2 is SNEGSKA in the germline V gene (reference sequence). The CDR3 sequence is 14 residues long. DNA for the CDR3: TGCAGTGCTAGAGTGTCTAGAGGGGACTACGAGCAGTACTTC. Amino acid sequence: CSARVSRGDYEQYF.

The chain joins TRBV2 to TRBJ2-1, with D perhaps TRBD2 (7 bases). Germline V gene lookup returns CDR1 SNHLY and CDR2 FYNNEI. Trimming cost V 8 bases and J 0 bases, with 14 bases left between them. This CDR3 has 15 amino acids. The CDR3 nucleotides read TGTGCCAGCGAGGAGGGGGGGAGCTCCTACAATGAGCAGTTCTTC. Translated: CASEEGGSSYNEQFF.

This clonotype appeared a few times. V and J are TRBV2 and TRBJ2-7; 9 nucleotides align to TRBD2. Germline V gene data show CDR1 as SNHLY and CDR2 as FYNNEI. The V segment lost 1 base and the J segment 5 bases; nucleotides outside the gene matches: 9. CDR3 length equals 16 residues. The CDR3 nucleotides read TGTGCCAGCAGTGAAGTTCGGTCTAGCGGGAACCACGAGCAGTACTTC. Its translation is CASSEVRSSGNHEQYF.

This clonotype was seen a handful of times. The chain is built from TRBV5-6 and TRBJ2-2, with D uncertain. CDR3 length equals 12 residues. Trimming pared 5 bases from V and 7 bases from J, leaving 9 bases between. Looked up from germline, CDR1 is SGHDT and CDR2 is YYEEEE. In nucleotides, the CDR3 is TGTGCCAGCAGATACGCGATCGGGGAGCTGTTTTTT. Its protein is CASRYAIGELFF.

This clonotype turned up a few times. CDR3 in DNA: TGCAGTGCTAGGCAGAGTTTCTCTGGAAACACCATATATTTT. Its translation is CSARQSFSGNTIYF. The rearrangement links TRBV20-1 to TRBJ1-3; D is ambiguous. The CDR3 covers 14 residues. V lost 3 bases and J 0 bases, leaving 9 bases between the germline ends. The germline gives CDR1 DFQATT, CDR2 SNEGSKA (reference sequence).

The CDR3: CASSPWLGTEAFF. The CDR3, as DNA: TGTGCCAGCAGCCCATGGTTAGGTACTGAAGCTTTCTTT. V is TRBV6-2 or TRBV6-3 and J is TRBJ1-1; D gene uncertain. V lost 6 bases, J lost 5 bases, and 13 bases lay in between. Germline CDR1 MNHEY, CDR2 SVGEGT. The CDR3 has 13 residues.

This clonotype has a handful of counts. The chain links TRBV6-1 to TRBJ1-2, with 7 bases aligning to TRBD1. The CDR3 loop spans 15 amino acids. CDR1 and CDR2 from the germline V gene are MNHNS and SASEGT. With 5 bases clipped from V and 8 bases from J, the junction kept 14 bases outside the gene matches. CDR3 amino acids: CASSYFRGEKGGYTF. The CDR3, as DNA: TGTGCCAGCAGTTATTTCAGGGGGGAGAAGGGCGGCTACACCTTC.

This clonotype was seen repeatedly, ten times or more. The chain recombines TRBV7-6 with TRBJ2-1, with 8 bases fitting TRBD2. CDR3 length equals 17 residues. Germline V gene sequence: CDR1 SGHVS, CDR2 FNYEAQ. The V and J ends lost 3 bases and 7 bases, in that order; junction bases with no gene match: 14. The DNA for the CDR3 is TGTGCCAGCAGCTTGTCCGGTGGGGCGGGAGGTTTGAATGAGCAGTTCTTC. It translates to CASSLSGGAGGLNEQFF.

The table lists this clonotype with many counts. CDR3 coding DNA: TGTGCCAGCAGTGGTTCAGGGATGAGCAATCAGCCCCAGCATTTT. This codes for CASSGSGMSNQPQHF. This chain connects TRBV2 to TRBJ1-5; weak D call: TRBD1 (5 bases). CDR3 length: 15 amino acids. V gave up 4 bases and J gave up 1 base, with 11 bases separating them. Germline V gene data show CDR1 as SNHLY and CDR2 as FYNNEI.

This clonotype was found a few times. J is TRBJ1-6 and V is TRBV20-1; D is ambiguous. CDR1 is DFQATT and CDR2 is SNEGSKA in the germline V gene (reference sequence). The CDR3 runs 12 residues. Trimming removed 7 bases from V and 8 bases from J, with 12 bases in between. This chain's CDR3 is CSGRRGDSPLHF. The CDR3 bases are TGCAGTGGGCGGCGCGGGGATTCACCCCTCCACTTT.